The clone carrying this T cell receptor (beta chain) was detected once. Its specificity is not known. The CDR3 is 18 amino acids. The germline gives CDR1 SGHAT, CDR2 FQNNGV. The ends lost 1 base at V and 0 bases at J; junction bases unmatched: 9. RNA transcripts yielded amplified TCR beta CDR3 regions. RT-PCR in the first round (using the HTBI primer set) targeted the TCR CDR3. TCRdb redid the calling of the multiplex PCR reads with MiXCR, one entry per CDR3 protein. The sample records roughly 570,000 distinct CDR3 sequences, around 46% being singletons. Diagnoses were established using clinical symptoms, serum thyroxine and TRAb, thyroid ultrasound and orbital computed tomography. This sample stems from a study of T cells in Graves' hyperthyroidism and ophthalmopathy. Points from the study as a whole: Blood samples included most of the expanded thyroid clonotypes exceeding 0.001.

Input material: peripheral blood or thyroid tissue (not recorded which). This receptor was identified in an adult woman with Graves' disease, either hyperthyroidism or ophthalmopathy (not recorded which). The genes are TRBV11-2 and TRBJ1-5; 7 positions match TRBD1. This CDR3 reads CASSLVGGQSNSNQPQHF. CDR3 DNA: TGTGCCAGCAGCTTAGTGGGGGGACAGAGTAATAGCAATCAGCCCCAGCATTTT.